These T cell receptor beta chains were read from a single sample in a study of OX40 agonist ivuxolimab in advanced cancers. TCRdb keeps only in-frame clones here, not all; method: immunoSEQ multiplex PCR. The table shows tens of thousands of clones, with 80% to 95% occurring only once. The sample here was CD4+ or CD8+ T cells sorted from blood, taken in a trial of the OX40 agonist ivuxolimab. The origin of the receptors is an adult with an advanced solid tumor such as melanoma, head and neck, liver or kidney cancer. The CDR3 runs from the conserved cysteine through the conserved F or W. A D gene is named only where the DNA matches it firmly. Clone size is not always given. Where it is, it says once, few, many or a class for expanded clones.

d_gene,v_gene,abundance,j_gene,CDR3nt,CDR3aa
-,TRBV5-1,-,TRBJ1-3,TGCGCCAGCAGCTTTTACGGGGGGGACACCATATATTTT,CASSFYGGDTIYF
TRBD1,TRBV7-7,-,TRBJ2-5,TGTGCTAGCAGCTTCGCCAGGGGGGAGACCCAGTACTTC,CASSFARGETQYF
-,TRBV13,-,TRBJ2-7,TGTGCCAGCAGCTTGGGGACTTCCTACGGGTGGGAGCAGTACTTC,CASSLGTSYGWEQYF
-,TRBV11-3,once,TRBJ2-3,TGTGCCAGCAGCTTAGGATTAAGACTAGGGACAGATACGCAGTATTTT,CASSLGLRLGTDTQYF
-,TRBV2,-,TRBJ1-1,TGTGCCAGCAAAGAGGGGGTTTGGACTGAAGCTTTCTTT,CASKEGVWTEAFF
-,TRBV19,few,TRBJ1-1,TGTGCCAGTAACTCCGGAACGAACACTGAAGCTTTCTTT,CASNSGTNTEAFF
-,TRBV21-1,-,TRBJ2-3,TGTGCCAGCAGCAAAAGGTCCCCCCAGGGGAGACGCACAGATACGCAGTATTTT,CASSKRSPQGRRTDTQYF
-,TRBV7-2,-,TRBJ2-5,TGTGCCAGCAGCTACAGCCAGACCCAGTACTTC,CASSYSQTQYF
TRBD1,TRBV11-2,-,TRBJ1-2,TGTGCCAGCAGTTTAGTGGAGGGGGCGGGAGGCTACACCTTC,CASSLVEGAGGYTF
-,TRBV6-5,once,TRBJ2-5,TGTGCCAGCAGTGCCTCTGGGGAGACCCAGTACTTC,CASSASGETQYF
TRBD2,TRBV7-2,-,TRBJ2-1,TGTGCCAGCAGGCCCACTAGCGGGGGCAACAATGAGCAGTTCTTC,CASRPTSGGNNEQFF
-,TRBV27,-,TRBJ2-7,TGTGCCAGCACCGAGCTCAACTACGAGCAGTACTTC,CASTELNYEQYF
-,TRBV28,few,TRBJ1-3,TGTGCCAGCAGTGCCCCCCGGGGCCCAAGCTCTGGAAACACCATATATTTT,CASSAPRGPSSGNTIYF
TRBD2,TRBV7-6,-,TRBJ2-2,TGTGCCAGCAGCCCCATGGGACTAGCGGGATCCGTGGGCACCGGGGAGCTGTTTTTT,CASSPMGLAGSVGTGELFF
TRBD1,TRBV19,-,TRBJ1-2,TGTGCCAGTAGTAGACAGGGTGATAGCTATGGCTACACCTTC,CASSRQGDSYGYTF
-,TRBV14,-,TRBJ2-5,TGTGCCAGCAAGGGTGGCTCGTGGGAGACCCAGTACTTC,CASKGGSWETQYF
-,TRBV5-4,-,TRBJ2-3,TGTGCCAGCAGCGTGGCAGGGTTGTCAGATACGCAGTATTTT,CASSVAGLSDTQYF
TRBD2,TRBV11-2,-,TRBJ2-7,TGTGCCAGCAGCCCTTCGCTAGCGGGAATCTACGAGCAGTACTTC,CASSPSLAGIYEQYF
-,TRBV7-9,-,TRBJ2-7,TGTGCCAGCAGCTTAATGGGGGAGAGCTCCGAGCAGTACTTC,CASSLMGESSEQYF
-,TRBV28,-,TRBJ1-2,TGTGCCAGCAGTCTGGGGGGCCCCTATGGCTACACCTTC,CASSLGGPYGYTF
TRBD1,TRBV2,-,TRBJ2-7,TGTGCCAGCACCCTTCGGACAGGGGGCTACGAGCAGTACTTC,CASTLRTGGYEQYF
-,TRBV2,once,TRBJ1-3,TGTGCCAGCAGTGGAATGGCAGGGATCGAAAACACCATATATTTT,CASSGMAGIENTIYF
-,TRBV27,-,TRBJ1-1,TGTGCCAGCAGTTTATCGTGGGGGTCGGGGGGCACTGAAGCTTTCTTT,CASSLSWGSGGTEAFF
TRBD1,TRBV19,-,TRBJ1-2,TGTGCCAGTAGACCCGGAGGGACAGGGTCCTATGGCTACACCTTC,CASRPGGTGSYGYTF
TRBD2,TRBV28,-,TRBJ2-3,TGTGCCAGCAACGACCAGACTAGCGTTAGCACAGATACGCAGTATTTT,CASNDQTSVSTDTQYF
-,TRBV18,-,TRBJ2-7,TGTGCCAGCTCAATCGGGAGTCTCGTCTACGAGCAGTACTTC,CASSIGSLVYEQYF
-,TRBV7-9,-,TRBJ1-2,TGTGCCAGCAGCTTAGTGGGGCAAGGTGGCTACACCTTC,CASSLVGQGGYTF
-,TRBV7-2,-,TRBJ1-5,TGTGCCAGCAGCCCCGGACAGTTTCCTCAGCCCCAGCATTTT,CASSPGQFPQPQHF